The 3 T cell receptor beta chains in this list originate from one sample, sequenced in a study of OX40 agonist ivuxolimab in advanced cancers. Only in-frame clones appear in the TCRdb table, and some are missing; sequencing was by immunoSEQ multiplex PCR. The sample lists tens of thousands of clones, 80% to 90% occurring once. The sample consisted of CD4+ or CD8+ T cells sorted from blood, taken in a trial of the OX40 agonist ivuxolimab. These receptors all come from an adult with an advanced solid tumor such as melanoma, head and neck, liver or kidney cancer.

V gene TRBV5-1 combines with J gene TRBJ1-1, with a possible D match to TRBD1 (6 bases). V was shortened by 4 bases and J by 1 base, with 11 bases between the two germline ends. CDR1 and CDR2 (germline): SGHRS, YFSETQ. This CDR3 is built from 14 residues. In DNA, the CDR3 is TGCGCCAGCAGCGGAGGGGGTCGGAACACTGAAGCTTTCTTT. This encodes CASSGGGRNTEAFF.

The chain combines TRBV9 with TRBJ1-2, with D uncertain. This CDR3 has 12 residues. Trimming removed 0 bases from V and 8 bases from J, with 8 bases in between. Germline CDR1 and CDR2: SGDLS and YYNGEE. CDR3 in amino acids: CASSVGPGGYTF. Here the CDR3 DNA reads TGTGCCAGCAGCGTAGGGCCCGGCGGCTACACCTTC. Using reference TRBV9 and TRBJ1-2 for the parts outside the CDR3, the full variable domain is DSGVTQTPKHLITATGQRVTLRCSPRSGDLSVYWYQQSLDQGLQFLIQYYNGEERAKGNILERFSAQQFPDLHSELNLSSLELGDSALYFCASSVGPGGYTFGSGTRLTVV.

The gene calls are TRBV18 and TRBJ2-1; the D gene is possibly TRBD2 (5 bases). V lost 0 bases and J 1 base, leaving 10 bases between the germline ends. The CDR3 sequence is 16 residues long. Germline values: CDR1 KGHSH, CDR2 LQKENI. The CDR3 DNA reads as TGTGCCAGCTCACCACCTTCCCGGGGATCCTACAATGAGCAGTTCTTC. Translation gives CASSPPSRGSYNEQFF.